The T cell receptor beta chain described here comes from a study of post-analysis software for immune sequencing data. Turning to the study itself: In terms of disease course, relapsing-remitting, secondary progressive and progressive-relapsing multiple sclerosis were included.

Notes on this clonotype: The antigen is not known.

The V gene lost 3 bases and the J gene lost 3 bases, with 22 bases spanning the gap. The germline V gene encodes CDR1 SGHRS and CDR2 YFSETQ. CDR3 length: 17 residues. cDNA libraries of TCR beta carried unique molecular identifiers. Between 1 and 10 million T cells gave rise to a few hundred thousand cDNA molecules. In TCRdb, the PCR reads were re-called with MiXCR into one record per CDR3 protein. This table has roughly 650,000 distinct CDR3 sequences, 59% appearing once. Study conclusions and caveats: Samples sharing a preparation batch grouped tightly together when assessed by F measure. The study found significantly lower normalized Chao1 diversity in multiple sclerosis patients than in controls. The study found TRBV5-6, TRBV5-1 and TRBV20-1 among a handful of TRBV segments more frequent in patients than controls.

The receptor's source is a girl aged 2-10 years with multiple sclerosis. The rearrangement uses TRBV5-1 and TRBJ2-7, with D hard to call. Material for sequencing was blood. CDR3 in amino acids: CASSSFGPLRDNYEQYF. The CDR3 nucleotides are TGCGCCAGCAGCTCCTTTGGACCGCTAAGAGATAACTACGAGCAGTACTTC.